The table lists the clone carrying this T cell receptor (beta chain) with many counts. The antigen is not known. The CDR3 loop spans 14 amino acids. Germline CDR1 and CDR2: MDHEN and SYDVKM. The trim removed 7 bases at V and 1 base at J, leaving 7 bases unmatched. TCRdb recomputed calls from the reads with MiXCR, one row per CDR3 protein. Of fewer than 700,000 distinct CDR3 sequences listed, approximately 24% were seen once; the top ten hold 7% to 9%. The data derive from a study of T cell repertoires in cytomegalovirus infection. Study-wide findings and caveats: People with CMV and the relevant HLA were identified by cumulative public TCR beta family frequency. Across the ex vivo response, the dominant clonotypes were HLA-C-restricted CMV-specific TCR beta clonotypes.

The sample taken for sequencing was CD8+ T cells from PBMCs. The chain uses TRBV28 and TRBJ2-7; 7 bases line up with TRBD1. The sequence was collected from a human donor in good health (CMV status not recorded). Some clones in this sample may be carry-over from other donors' samples. The CDR3, as DNA: TGTGCCAGCACCACAGGGGCTTGGTCCTACGAGCAGTACGTC. This codes for CASTTGAWSYEQYV.